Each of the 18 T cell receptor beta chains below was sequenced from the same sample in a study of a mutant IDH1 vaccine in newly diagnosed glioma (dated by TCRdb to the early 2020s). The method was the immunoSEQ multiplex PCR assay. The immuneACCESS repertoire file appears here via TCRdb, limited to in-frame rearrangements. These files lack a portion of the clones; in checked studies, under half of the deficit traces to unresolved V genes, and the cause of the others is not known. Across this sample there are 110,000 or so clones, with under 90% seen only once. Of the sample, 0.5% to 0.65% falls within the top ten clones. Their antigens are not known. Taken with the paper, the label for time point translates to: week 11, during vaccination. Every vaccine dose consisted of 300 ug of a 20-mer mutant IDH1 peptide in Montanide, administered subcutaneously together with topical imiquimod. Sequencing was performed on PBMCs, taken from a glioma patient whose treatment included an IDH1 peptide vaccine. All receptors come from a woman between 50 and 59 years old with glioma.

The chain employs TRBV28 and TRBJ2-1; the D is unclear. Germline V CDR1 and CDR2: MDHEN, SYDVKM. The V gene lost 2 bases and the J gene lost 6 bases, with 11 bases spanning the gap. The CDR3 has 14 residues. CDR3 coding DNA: TGTGCCAGCAGTTTAGCGATTTTAGGCAATGAGCAGTTCTTC. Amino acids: CASSLAILGNEQFF.

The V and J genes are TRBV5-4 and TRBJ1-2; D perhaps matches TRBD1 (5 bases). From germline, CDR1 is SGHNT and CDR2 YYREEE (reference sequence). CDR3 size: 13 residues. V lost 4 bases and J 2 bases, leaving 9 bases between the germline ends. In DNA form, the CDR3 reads TGTGCCAGCAGCCTTTGGGGGAACTATGGCTACACCTTC. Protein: CASSLWGNYGYTF.

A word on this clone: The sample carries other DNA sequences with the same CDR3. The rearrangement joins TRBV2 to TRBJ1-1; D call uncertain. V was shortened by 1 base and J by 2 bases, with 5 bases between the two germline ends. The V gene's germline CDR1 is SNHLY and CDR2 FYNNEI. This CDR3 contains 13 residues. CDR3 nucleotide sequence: TGTGCCAGCAGTGAAGAAGGAAACACTGAAGCTTTCTTT. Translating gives CASSEEGNTEAFF. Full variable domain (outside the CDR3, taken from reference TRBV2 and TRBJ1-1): EPEVTQTPSHQVTQMGQEVILRCVPISNHLYFYWYRQILGQKVEFLVSFYNNEISEKSEIFDDQFSVERPDGSNFTLKIRSTKLEDSAMYFCASSEEGNTEAFFGQGTRLTVV.

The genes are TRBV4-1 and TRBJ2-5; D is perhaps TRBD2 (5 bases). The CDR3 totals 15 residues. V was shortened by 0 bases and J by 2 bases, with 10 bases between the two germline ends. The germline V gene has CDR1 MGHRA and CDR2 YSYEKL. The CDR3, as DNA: TGCGCCAGCAGCCAAGAAGGGAGCGGACAAGAGACCCAGTACTTC. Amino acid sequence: CASSQEGSGQETQYF.

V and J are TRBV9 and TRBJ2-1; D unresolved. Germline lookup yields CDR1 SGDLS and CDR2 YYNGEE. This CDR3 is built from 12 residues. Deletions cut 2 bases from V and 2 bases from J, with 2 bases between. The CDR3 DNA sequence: TGTGCCAGCAGCGTTACCTACAATGAGCAGTTCTTC. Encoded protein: CASSVTYNEQFF.

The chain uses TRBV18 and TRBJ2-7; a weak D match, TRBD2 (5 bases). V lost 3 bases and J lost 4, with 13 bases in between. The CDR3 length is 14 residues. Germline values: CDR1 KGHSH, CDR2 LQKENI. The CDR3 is CASSPGPGSYEQYF. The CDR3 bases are TGTGCCAGCTCACCCGGACCGGGGTCTTACGAGCAGTACTTC.

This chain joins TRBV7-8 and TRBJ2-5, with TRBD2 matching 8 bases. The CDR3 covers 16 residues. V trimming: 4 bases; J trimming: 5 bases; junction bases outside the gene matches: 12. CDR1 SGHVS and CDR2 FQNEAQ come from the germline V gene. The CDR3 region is CASSSPAAGDRETQYF. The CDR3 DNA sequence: TGTGCCAGCAGCTCCCCTGCAGCGGGAGATCGGGAGACCCAGTACTTC.

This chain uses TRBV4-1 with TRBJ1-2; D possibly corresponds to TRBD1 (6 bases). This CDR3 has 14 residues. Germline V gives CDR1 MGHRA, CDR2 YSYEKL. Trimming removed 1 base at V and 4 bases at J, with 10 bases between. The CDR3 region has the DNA TGCGCCAGCAGCCAAGTAACAGGGCCCTATGGCTACACCTTC. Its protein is CASSQVTGPYGYTF.

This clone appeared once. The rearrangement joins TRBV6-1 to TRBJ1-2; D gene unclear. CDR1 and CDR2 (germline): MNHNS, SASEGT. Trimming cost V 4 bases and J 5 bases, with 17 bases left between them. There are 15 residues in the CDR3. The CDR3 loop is CASSVQAIFQYGYTF. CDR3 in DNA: TGTGCCAGCAGTGTCCAGGCCATATTCCAGTATGGCTACACCTTC.

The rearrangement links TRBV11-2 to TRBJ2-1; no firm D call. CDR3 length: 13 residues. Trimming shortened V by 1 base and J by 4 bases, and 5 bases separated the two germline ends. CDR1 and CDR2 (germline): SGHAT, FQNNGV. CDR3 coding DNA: TGTGCCAGCAGCTTAGGGGGATACAATGAGCAGTTCTTC. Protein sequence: CASSLGGYNEQFF.

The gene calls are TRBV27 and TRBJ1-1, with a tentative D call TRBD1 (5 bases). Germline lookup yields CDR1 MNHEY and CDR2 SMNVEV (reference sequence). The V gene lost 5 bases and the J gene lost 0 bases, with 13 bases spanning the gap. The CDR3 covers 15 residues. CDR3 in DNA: TGTGCCAGCAGTCTGCGTGGGGGAGTGAACACTGAAGCTTTCTTT. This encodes CASSLRGGVNTEAFF.

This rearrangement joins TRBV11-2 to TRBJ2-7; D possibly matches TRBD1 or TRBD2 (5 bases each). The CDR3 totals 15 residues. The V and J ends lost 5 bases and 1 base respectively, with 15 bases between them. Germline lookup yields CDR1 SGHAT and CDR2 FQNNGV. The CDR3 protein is CASSGFRDPSYEQYF. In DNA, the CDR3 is TGTGCCAGCAGCGGGTTCCGGGACCCTTCCTACGAGCAGTACTTC.

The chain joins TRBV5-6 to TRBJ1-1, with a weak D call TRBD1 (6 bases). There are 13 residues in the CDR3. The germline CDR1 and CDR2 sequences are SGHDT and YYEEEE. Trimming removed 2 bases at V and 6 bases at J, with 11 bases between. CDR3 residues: CASSFLGGPEAFF. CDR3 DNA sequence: TGTGCCAGCAGCTTTCTGGGGGGCCCTGAAGCTTTCTTT.

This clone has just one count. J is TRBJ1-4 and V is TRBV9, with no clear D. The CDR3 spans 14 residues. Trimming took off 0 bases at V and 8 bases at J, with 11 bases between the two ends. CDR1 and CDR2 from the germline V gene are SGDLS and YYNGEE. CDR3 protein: CASSVDAVGEKLFF. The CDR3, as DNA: TGTGCCAGCAGCGTAGATGCGGTTGGGGAAAAACTGTTTTTT.

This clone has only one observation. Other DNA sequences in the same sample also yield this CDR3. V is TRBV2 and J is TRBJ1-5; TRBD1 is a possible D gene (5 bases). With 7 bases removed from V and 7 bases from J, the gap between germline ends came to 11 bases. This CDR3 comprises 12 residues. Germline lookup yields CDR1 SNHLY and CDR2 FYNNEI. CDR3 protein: CASTAGNQPQHF. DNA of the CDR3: TGTGCCAGCACGGCAGGGAACCAGCCCCAGCATTTT.

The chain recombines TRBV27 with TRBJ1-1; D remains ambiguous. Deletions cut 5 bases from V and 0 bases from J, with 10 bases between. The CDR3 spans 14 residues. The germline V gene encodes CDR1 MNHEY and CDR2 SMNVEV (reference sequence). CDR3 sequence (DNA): TGTGCCAGCAGTGTACAAGGTTTGAACACTGAAGCTTTCTTT. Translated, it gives CASSVQGLNTEAFF.

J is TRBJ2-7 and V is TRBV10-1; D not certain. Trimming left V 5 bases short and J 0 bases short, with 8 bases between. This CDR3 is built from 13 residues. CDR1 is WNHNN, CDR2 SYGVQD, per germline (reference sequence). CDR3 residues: CASSPPPSYEQYF. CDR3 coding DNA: TGCGCCAGCAGTCCCCCACCCTCCTACGAGCAGTACTTC.

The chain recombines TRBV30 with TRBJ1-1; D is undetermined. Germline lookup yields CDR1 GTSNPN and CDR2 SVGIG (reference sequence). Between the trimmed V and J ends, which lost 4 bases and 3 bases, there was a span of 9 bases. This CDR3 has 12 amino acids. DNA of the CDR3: TGTGCCTGGACGGGAGCTTACACTGAAGCTTTCTTT. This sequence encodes CAWTGAYTEAFF.